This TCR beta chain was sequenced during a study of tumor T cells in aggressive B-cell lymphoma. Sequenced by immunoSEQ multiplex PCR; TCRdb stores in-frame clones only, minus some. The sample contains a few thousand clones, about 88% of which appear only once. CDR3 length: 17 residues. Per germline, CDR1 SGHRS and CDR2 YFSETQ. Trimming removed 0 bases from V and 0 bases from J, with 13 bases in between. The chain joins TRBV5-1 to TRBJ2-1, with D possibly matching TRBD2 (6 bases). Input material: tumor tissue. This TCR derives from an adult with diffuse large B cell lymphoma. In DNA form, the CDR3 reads TGCGCCAGCAGCTTGGGTATTAGCGGAAGCTCCTACAATGAGCAGTTCTTC. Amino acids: CASSLGISGSSYNEQFF.